This is a list of T cell receptor beta chains from one sample in a study of blood T cells in healthy people across ages. One entry per CDR3 protein results from TCRdb running MiXCR on the 5' RACE reads. The table shows about 1.8 million distinct CDR3 sequences, with approximately 50% occurring only once. Material: blood. The receptors come from a woman aged 40 to 50 in good health. CDR3s include the opening cysteine and the closing phenylalanine or tryptophan. D genes are given only for firm matches. Size values are once, few and many counts, or a class for expanded clones, and some rows have none.

D gene,clone size,CDR3 length,V gene,J gene,CDR3 DNA,CDR3 protein
NA,NA,14,TRBV5-6,TRBJ1-2,TGTGCCAGCAGCGACATCTCGGACAACCATGGCTACACCTTC,CASSDISDNHGYTF
TRBD1,NA,15,TRBV25-1,TRBJ1-2,TGTACCAGCAGTGACCCAGGACAGGGGAACTATGGCTACACCTTC,CTSSDPGQGNYGYTF
TRBD2,NA,18,TRBV4-2,TRBJ2-3,TGTGCCAGCAGCCAAGAGGGAGGGGTAGTAGCGGGGCGGGATACGCAGTATTTT,CASSQEGGVVAGRDTQYF
NA,NA,14,TRBV29-1,TRBJ1-2,TGCAGCGCTGGGCGGCCCGGGTCAAACTATGGCTACACCTTC,CSAGRPGSNYGYTF
TRBD2,NA,16,TRBV29-1,TRBJ2-1,TGCAGCGTTGAGGAACCCCTAGCGGGGCACTACAATGAGCAGTTCTTC,CSVEEPLAGHYNEQFF
TRBD2,NA,16,TRBV20-1,TRBJ2-1,TGCAGTGCTACTAGTCCGGGGGGGAGCTCCTACAATGAGCAGTTCTTC,CSATSPGGSSYNEQFF
NA,once,16,TRBV19,TRBJ1-2,TGTGCCAGTAGTATACCCCGGAGGGACAATAACTATGGCTACACCTTC,CASSIPRRDNNYGYTF
TRBD2,few,14,TRBV9,TRBJ2-1,TGTGCCAGCAGCGTAGCTCTAGCGGTTAATGAGCAGTTCTTC,CASSVALAVNEQFF
TRBD2,NA,13,TRBV29-1,TRBJ2-1,TGCAGCGTTGTAGCGGGGAGTTACAATGAGCAGTTCTTC,CSVVAGSYNEQFF
TRBD1,many,14,TRBV7-2,TRBJ2-5,TGTGCCAGCAGCTCACCCGACAGGGGTGAGACCCAGTACTTC,CASSSPDRGETQYF
NA,once,13,TRBV12-5,TRBJ1-1,TGTGCTAGTGGTGTAGGGGGGAACACTGAAGCTTTCTTT,CASGVGGNTEAFF
NA,many,15,TRBV28,TRBJ2-1,TGCGCCAGCAGCCCGGCAGGAAGCTCCTACAATGAGCAGTTCTTC,CASSPAGSSYNEQFF
NA,few,12,TRBV29-1,TRBJ2-5,TGCAGCGTTGACGGTTCCCAAGAGACCCAGTACTTC,CSVDGSQETQYF
TRBD1,NA,15,TRBV28,TRBJ1-6,TGTGCCAGCAGTTCCCGGGACAGCACTTGGTCGGTCCTCCACTTT,CASSSRDSTWSVLHF
NA,NA,16,TRBV5-1,TRBJ2-1,TGCGCCAGCAGCCCGCGGGCCTCGGGGGTCGGCAATGAGCAGTTCTTC,CASSPRASGVGNEQFF
TRBD2,few,15,TRBV29-1,TRBJ2-1,TGCAGCGTTGAAGATCGTGAGGGGAGGGCCAATGAGCAGTTCTTC,CSVEDREGRANEQFF
NA,few,14,TRBV9,TRBJ2-5,TGTGCCAGCAGCGCACCGGGCCATGGCTCAACCCAGTACTTC,CASSAPGHGSTQYF
TRBD2,few,14,TRBV20-1,TRBJ2-3,TGCAGTGCTAGTTTGCGGGGGGGCACAGATACGCAGTATTTT,CSASLRGGTDTQYF